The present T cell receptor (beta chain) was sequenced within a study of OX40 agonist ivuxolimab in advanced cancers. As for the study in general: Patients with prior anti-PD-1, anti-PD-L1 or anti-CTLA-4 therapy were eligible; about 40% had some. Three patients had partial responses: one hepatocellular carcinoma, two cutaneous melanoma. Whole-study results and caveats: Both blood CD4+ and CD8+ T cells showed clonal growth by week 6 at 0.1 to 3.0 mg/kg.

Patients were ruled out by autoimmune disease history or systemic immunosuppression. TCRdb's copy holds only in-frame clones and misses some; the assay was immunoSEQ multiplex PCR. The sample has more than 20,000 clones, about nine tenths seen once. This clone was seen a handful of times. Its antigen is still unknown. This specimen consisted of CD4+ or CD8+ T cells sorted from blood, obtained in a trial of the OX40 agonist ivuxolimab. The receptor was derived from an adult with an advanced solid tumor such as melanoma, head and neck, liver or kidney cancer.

This CDR3 is CASSPFLGSPYEQYF. CDR3 nucleotides: TGCGCCAGCAGCCCTTTCCTAGGGAGTCCTTACGAGCAGTACTTC. The chain couples TRBV4-3 to TRBJ2-7; possibly TRBD2 for D (5 bases). V was clipped by 4 bases and J by 4 bases, with 17 bases between them. The CDR3 is 15 residues long. CDR1 and CDR2 (germline): LGHNA, YSLEER.